This T cell receptor (beta chain) was obtained from a study of cytomegalovirus exposure and HLA in healthy donors. This CDR3 contains 15 residues. V lost 0 bases, J lost 2 bases, and 11 bases lay in between. CDR1 is SGHDT, CDR2 YYEEEE, per germline. In regard to this clone: Its antigen is not known.

PCR amplification relied on 60 Vbeta primers (plus 13 Jbeta primers). Repertoires were generated with immunoSEQ multiplex PCR, while TCRdb's copy carries only in-frame clones and drops some. The top ten hold around 25% of the sample, which has 60,000 to 70,000 clones, roughly 73% seen once. General study results and limits: Rare TCR sequences dominated, though some public TCRs recurred in many donors.

This sequence originates from a woman in her thirties or forties in good health and CMV-seropositive. V is TRBV5-6 and J is TRBJ1-1; D not certain. The material sequenced was PBMCs. The CDR3 region is CASSLGVSLNTEAFF. CDR3 sequence (DNA): TGTGCCAGCAGCTTGGGAGTGAGCCTCAACACTGAAGCTTTCTTT. Together with reference TRBV5-6 and TRBJ1-1, the CDR3 gives the full variable domain: DAGVTQSPTHLIKTRGQQVTLRCSPKSGHDTVSWYQQALGQGPQFIFQYYEEEERQRGNFPDRFSGHQFPNYSSELNVNALLLGDSALYLCASSLGVSLNTEAFFGQGTRLTVV.